These T cell receptor beta chains were read from a single sample in a study of T cells in localized non-small cell lung cancer. Sequenced by immunoSEQ multiplex PCR; TCRdb stores in-frame clones only, minus some. Here the sample spans about 47,000 clones, 86% being singletons. The sequenced sample was PBMCs, obtained before any cancer treatment. These receptors all stem from a man aged 40 to 70 with stage II lung adenocarcinoma. Both conserved end residues are part of each CDR3. Each record gives: J gene, V gene, CDR3 protein.

TRBJ1-1,TRBV11-3,CASSPDQGSAEAFF
TRBJ2-1,TRBV5-1,CASSLWVAGAYNEQFF
TRBJ2-4,TRBV9,CASSVGTGNNIQYF
TRBJ1-6,TRBV5-1,CASSLAEGEDNSPLHF
TRBJ1-2,TRBV14,CASSQNGPFAGMIYGYTF
TRBJ2-7,TRBV18,CASSPDSIWGEQYF
TRBJ2-2,TRBV11-2,CASSRTGRSTGELFF
TRBJ1-1,TRBV19,CASSTLGDGTEAFF
TRBJ2-1,TRBV29-1,CSVEAGTRNNEQFF
TRBJ2-7,TRBV7-8,CASSKSGASYEQYF
TRBJ1-2,TRBV5-4,CASSLTGDKLGYTF
TRBJ1-1,TRBV5-6,CASSLSSEAFF
TRBJ1-2,TRBV6-1,CASSYVDYGYTF
TRBJ1-1,TRBV6-1,CASSEYPSVGTEAFF
TRBJ2-7,TRBV4-2,CASSQGDRRRPPYEQYF
TRBJ1-6,TRBV4-1,CASSQDGTAYNSPLHF
TRBJ2-3,TRBV6-1,CASGQGAEDTQYF
TRBJ2-5,TRBV7-2,CASSLARGGDQYF
TRBJ1-4,TRBV10-3,CAISDKTDVKQKLFF
TRBJ2-2,TRBV9,CASSVAGTSNTGELFF
TRBJ1-3,TRBV7-2,CASTPTGSLPVSGNTIYF
TRBJ2-3,TRBV5-6,CASSHRGRTDTQYF
TRBJ2-5,TRBV5-5,CASSHPYGNSGQETQYF
TRBJ1-6,TRBV6-1,CASAGSNSPLHF
TRBJ2-2,TRBV30,CAWTRTGGDGELFF
TRBJ1-3,TRBV29-1,CSVEPREENTIYF
TRBJ2-5,TRBV6-5,CASSLGQGRETQYF
TRBJ1-4,TRBV10-2,CASSTNRANEKLFF
TRBJ1-1,TRBV28,CASSAPEGGTFF
TRBJ2-1,TRBV6-4,CASSDDGTSGNEQFF
TRBJ2-7,TRBV14,CASSQVFVGGKPYEQYF
TRBJ2-3,TRBV5-6,CASSLFRTVGTDTQYF
TRBJ2-3,TRBV4-1,CASSQTLGGVVRTDTQYF
TRBJ2-5,TRBV18,CASSPQGQRETQYF
TRBJ2-5,TRBV5-1,CASSSVLGETQYF
TRBJ1-2,TRBV20-1,CSATDYGYTF
TRBJ2-2,TRBV4-1,CASSQGALAGGRRSTGELFF
TRBJ2-3,TRBV18,CASSRTGGTDTQYF
TRBJ1-3,TRBV29-1,CSVVPADSGNTIYF
TRBJ1-1,TRBV2,CASSEVGQVEAFF
TRBJ2-3,TRBV6-5,CASRGGTDTQYF
TRBJ2-2,TRBV7-3,CASSSGLGGIGGELFF
TRBJ1-6,TRBV9,CASSVDGLNNSPLHF
TRBJ1-3,TRBV5-1,CASSLEWGNTIYF
TRBJ2-2,TRBV7-3,CASSLRFSGGSNTGELFF
TRBJ2-5,TRBV5-6,CASSLMDFSETQYF
TRBJ1-3,TRBV5-1,CASSLASRDNTIYF